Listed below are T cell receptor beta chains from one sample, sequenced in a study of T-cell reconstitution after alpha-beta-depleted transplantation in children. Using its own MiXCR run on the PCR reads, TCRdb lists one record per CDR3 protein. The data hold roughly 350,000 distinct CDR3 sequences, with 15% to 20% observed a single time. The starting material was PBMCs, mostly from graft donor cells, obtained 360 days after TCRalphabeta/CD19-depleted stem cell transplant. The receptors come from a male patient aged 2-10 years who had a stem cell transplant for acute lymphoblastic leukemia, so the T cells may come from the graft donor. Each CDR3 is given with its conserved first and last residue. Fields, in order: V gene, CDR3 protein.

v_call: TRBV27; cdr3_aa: CASSFAGGSYEQYF
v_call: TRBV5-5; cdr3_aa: CASSPNRDTRLGEQYF
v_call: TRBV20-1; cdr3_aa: CSAREWEGHNNEQFF
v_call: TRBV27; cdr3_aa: CASSLDRSGAKNIQYF
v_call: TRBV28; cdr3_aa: CASSGIRGFHEQYF
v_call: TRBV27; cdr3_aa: CASGPSGEYF
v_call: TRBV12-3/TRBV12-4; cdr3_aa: CASSQSTGFQPQHF
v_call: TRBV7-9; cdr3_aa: CASSLSSSPYEQYF
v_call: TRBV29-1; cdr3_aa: CSVGIPQGPEKLFF
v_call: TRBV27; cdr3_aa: CASSLSTSVVPNEQFF
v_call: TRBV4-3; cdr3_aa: CASSARGTGELFF
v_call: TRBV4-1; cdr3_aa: CASSQAGGAGYSYEQYF
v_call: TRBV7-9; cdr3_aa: CASSLDPSLFDEQFF
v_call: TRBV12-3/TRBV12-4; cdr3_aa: CASSREGTGELFF
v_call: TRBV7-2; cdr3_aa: CASSPSVGVVAYEQYF
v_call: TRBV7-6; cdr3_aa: CASSPEGGRYNEQFF
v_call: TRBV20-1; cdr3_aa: CSASRGGEQFF
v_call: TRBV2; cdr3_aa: CASSELGYTQYF
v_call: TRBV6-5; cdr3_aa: CASSYGVWGNEQFF
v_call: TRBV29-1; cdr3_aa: CSVSREPQETQYF
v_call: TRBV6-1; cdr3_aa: CASRRMGSNQPQHF
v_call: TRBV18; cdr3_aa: CASSPSSDTEAFF
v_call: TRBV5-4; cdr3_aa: CASSPGTRIDEQFF
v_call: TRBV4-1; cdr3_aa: CASSQEIRSRDEQFF
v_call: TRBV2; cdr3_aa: CASSLGTSGRTNTGELFF
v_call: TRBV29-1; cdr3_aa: CSVEDPLRGRGGTDTQYF
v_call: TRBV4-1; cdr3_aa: CASSHGPAGDQPQHF
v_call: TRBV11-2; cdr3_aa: CASSPGGRISTDTQYF
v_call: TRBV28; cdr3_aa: CASSLMKRRVSSYEQYF
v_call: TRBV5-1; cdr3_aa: CASSFEGQGAGTGELFF
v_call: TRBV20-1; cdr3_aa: CSAWPELAEYNEQFF
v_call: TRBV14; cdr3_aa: CASRLGQANTGELFF
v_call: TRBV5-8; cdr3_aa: CASSPSAGPRDLPFF
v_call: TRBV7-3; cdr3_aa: CASSSPRGTVGTDTQYF
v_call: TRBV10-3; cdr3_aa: CAITGTSYNEQFF
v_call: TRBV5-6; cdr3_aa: CASSLRIWDRAYNEQFF